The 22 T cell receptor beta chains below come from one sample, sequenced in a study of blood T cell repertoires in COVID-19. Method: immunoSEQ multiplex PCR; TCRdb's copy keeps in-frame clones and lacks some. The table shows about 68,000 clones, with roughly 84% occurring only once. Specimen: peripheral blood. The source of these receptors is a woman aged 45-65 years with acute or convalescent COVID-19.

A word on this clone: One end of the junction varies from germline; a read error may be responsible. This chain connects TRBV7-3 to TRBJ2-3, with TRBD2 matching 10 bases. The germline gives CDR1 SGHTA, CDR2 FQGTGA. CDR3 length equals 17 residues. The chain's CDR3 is CASSLNSGRFLTDTQYF. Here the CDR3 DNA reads TGTGCCAGCAGTTTAAATAGCGGGAGGTTCCTCACAGATACGCAGTATTTT. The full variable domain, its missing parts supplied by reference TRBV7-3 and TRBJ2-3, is GAGVSQTPSNKVTEKGKYVELRCDPISGHTALYWYRQSLGQGPEFLIYFQGTGAADDSGLPNDRFFAVRPEGSVSTLKIQRTERGDSAVYLCASSLNSGRFLTDTQYFGPGTRLTVL.

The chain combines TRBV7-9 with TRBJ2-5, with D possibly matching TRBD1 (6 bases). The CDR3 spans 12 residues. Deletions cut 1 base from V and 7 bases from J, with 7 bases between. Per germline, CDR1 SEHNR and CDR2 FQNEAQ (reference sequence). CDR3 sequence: CASSLDRATQYF. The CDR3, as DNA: TGTGCCAGCAGCTTAGACAGGGCGACCCAGTACTTC.

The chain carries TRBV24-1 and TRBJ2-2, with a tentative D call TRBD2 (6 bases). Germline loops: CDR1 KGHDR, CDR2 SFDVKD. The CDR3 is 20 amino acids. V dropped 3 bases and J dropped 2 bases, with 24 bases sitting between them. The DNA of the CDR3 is TGTGCCACCAGTGATGCCGAGCCGGGACTGCTGCGAATAAACACCGGGGAGCTGTTTTTT. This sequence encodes CATSDAEPGLLRINTGELFF.

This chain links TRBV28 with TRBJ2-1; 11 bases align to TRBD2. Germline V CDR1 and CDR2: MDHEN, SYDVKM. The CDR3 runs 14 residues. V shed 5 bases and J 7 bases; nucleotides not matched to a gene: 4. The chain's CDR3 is CASSPGTSGNEQFF. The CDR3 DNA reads TGTGCCAGCAGTCCCGGGACTAGCGGTAATGAGCAGTTCTTC.

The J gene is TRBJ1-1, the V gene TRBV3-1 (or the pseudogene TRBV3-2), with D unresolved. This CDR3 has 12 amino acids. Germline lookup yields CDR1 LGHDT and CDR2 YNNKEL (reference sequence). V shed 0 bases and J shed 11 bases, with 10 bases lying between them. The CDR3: CASSQEGGGAFF. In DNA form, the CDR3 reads TGTGCCAGCAGCCAAGAGGGAGGTGGGGCTTTCTTT.

The CDR3 sequence: CASSLADSGGRPQHF. CDR3 DNA sequence: TGTGCCAGCAGCTTAGCAGACAGTGGAGGGCGGCCCCAGCATTTT. The chain couples TRBV11-2 to TRBJ1-5; D is possibly TRBD1 (5 bases). Germline lookup yields CDR1 SGHAT and CDR2 FQNNGV. CDR3 length equals 15 residues. Trimming shortened V by 1 base and J by 9 bases, and 16 bases separated the two germline ends.

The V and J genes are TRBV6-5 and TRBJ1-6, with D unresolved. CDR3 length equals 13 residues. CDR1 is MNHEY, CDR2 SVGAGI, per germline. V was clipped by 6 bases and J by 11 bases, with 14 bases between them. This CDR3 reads CASSPTSTPPLHF. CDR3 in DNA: TGTGCCAGCAGCCCGACTTCAACACCACCCCTCCACTTT.

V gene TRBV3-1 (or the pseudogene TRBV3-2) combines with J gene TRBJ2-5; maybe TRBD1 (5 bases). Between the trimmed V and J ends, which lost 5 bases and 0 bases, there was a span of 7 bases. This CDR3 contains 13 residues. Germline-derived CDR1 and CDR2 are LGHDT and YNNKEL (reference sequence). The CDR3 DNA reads TGTGCCAGCAGCAGGACAAACCAAGAGACCCAGTACTTC. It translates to CASSRTNQETQYF.

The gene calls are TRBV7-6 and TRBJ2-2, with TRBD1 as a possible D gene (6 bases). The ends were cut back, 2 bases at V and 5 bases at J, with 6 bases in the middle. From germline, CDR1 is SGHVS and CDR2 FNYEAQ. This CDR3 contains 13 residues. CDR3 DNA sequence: TGTGCCAGCAGCTTACAGGGGACCGGGGAGCTGTTTTTT. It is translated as CASSLQGTGELFF.

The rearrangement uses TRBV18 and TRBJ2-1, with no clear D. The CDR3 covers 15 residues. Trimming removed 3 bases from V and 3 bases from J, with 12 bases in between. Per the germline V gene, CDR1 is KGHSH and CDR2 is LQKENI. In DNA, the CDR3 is TGTGCCAGCTCACCGGATAGAGGTGGCTACAATGAGCAGTTCTTC. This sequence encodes CASSPDRGGYNEQFF.

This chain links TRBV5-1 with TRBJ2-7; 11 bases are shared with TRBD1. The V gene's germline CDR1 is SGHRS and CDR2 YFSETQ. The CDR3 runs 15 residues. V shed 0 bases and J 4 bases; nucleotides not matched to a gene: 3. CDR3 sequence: CASSLGTGGYYEQYF. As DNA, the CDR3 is TGCGCCAGCAGCTTGGGGACAGGGGGCTATTACGAGCAGTACTTC.

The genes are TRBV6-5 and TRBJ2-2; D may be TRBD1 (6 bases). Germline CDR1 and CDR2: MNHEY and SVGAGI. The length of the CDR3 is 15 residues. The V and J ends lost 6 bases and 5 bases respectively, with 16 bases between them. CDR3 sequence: CASRPRFTGTGELFF. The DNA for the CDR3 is TGTGCCAGCAGACCAAGATTCACAGGGACCGGGGAGCTGTTTTTT.

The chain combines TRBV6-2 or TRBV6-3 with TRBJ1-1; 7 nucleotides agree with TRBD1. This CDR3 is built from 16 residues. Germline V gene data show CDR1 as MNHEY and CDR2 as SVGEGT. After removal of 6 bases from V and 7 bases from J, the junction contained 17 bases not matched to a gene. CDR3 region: CASSSRPGTVRSEAFF. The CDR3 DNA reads TGTGCCAGCAGCTCCCGACCTGGGACAGTCCGTAGTGAAGCTTTCTTT.

As DNA, the CDR3 is TGCGCCAGCAGCCAATCCGAGACAGGTTCCTACAATGAGCAGTTCTTC. Its protein product is CASSQSETGSYNEQFF. This chain joins TRBV4-1 and TRBJ2-1; TRBD1 might be the D (6 bases). The CDR3 loop spans 16 amino acids. Trimming removed 2 bases at V and 1 base at J, with 12 bases between. Germline values: CDR1 MGHRA, CDR2 YSYEKL.

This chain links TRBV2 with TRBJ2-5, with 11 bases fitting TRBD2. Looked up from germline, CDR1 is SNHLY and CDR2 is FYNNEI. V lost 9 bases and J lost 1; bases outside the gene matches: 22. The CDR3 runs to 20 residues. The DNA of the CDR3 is TGTGCCAGTGAACTCTCGTGGGTAGCGGGAGGGCCCGTTCTCCAAGAGACCCAGTACTTC. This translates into CASELSWVAGGPVLQETQYF.

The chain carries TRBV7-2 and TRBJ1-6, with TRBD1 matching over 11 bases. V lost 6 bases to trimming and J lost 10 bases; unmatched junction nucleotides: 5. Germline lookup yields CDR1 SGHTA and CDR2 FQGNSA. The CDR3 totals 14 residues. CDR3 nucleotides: TGTGCCAGCAGACAGGGACAGGGGGAATCACCCCTCCACTTT. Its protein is CASRQGQGESPLHF. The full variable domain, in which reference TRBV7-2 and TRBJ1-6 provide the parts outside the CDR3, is GAGVSQSPSNKVTEKGKDVELRCDPISGHTALYWYRQSLGQGLEFLIYFQGNSAPDKSGLPSDRFSAERTGGSVSTLTIQRTQQEDSAVYLCASRQGQGESPLHFGNGTRLTVT.

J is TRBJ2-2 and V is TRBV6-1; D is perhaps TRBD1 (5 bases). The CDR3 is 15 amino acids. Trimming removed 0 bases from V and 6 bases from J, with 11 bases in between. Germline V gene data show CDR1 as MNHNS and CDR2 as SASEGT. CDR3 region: CASSEAQGSPGELFF. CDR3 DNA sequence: TGTGCCAGCAGTGAAGCGCAGGGTTCTCCCGGGGAGCTGTTTTTT.

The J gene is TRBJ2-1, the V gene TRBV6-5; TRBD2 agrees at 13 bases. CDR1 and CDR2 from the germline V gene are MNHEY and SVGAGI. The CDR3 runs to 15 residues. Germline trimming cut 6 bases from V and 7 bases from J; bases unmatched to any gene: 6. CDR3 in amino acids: CASSPGTSGVNEQFF. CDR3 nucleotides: TGTGCCAGCAGCCCCGGGACTAGCGGGGTAAATGAGCAGTTCTTC.

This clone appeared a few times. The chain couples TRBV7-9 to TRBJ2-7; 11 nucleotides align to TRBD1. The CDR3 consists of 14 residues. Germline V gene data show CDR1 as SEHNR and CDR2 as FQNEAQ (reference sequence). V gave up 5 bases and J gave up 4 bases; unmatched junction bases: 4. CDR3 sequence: CASSPRDRGYEQYF. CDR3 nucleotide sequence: TGTGCCAGCAGCCCCAGGGACAGGGGGTACGAGCAGTACTTC.

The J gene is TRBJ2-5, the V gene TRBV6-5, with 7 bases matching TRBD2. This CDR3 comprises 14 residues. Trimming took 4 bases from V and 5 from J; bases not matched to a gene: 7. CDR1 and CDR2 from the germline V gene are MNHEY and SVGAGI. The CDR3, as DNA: TGTGCCAGCAGTTCCGAGACTAGCAGGGAGACCCAGTACTTC. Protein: CASSSETSRETQYF.

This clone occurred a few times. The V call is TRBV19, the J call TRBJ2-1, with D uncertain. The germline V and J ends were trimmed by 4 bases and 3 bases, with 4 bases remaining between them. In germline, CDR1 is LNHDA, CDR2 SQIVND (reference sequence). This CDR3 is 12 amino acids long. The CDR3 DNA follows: TGTGCCAGTAGTACCTTCTACAATGAGCAGTTCTTC. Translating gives CASSTFYNEQFF.

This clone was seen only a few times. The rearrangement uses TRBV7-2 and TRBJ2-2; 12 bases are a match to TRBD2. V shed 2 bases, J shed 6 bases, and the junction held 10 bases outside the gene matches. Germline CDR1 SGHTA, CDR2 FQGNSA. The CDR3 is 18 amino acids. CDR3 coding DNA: TGTGCCAGCAGCTTATTCTCTATCAGACTAGCGGGAGCCGGGGAGCTGTTTTTT. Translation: CASSLFSIRLAGAGELFF.